The TCR beta chain under discussion was sequenced for a study of T-cell reconstitution after alpha-beta-depleted transplantation in children. This clonotype has at least ten counts. Its antigen remains unknown. The TCRbeta library incorporated unique molecular identifiers. TCRdb re-derived calls from the PCR reads in MiXCR, one entry per CDR3 protein. The data contain hundreds of thousands of distinct CDR3 sequences, approximately 15% of them seen just once; the ten biggest clones take up roughly 5%. Notes on the study in general: It was surviving recipient T cells and thymic progenitors that gave some patients high TCRbeta diversity at day 60.

This CDR3 spans 13 amino acids. Trimming took 5 bases from V and 5 from J; bases not matched to a gene: 0. Germline loops: CDR1 LGHDT, CDR2 YNNKEL (reference sequence). V is TRBV3-1 and J is TRBJ2-2; 9 bases fit TRBD1. Sample: PBMCs, mostly from graft donor cells, taken 360 days after TCRalphabeta/CD19-depleted stem cell transplant. This TCR derives from a male patient between 10 and 17 years old who had a stem cell transplant for acute lymphoblastic leukemia, so the T cells may come from the graft donor. CDR3 residues: CASSGTGTGELFF. In nucleotides, the CDR3 is TGTGCCAGCAGCGGGACAGGGACCGGGGAGCTGTTTTTT.